Below are 25 T cell receptor beta chains sequenced from a single sample in a study of Graves' ophthalmopathy and Graves' hyperthyroidism. RNA served as the template for amplifying TCR beta CDR3 regions. HTBI-primed first-round RT-PCR preceded second-round multiplex PCR. TCRdb used MiXCR to reprocess the multiplex PCR reads, holding one entry per CDR3 protein. The table includes about 240,000 distinct CDR3 sequences, around 42% detected once. The sample was peripheral blood. These receptors were obtained from an adult man with Graves' ophthalmopathy.

The CDR3: CASSWRGQGGDEQYF. DNA for the CDR3: TGTGCCAGCAGCTGGCGGGGACAGGGAGGGGACGAGCAGTACTTC. This chain connects TRBV7-3 to TRBJ2-7; 9 nucleotides line up with TRBD1. Losses at the gene ends were 4 bases for V and 5 bases for J; bases not matched to a gene: 9. This CDR3 has 15 residues. The V gene's germline CDR1 is SGHTA and CDR2 FQGTGA.

There are many counts of this clonotype. CDR3 region: CATSDGTSSNQPQHF. Here the CDR3 DNA reads TGTGCCACCAGTGATGGTACAAGTAGCAATCAGCCCCAGCATTTT. The chain has TRBV24-1 and TRBJ1-5; no reliable D call. The CDR3 consists of 15 residues. Trimming removed 3 bases at V and 0 bases at J, with 8 bases between. The germline gives CDR1 KGHDR, CDR2 SFDVKD.

The chain links TRBV6-5 to TRBJ1-2; no definite D call. CDR1 MNHEY and CDR2 SVGAGI come from the germline V gene. The V end lost 2 bases, the J end lost 8 bases, and 12 bases lay between the germline ends. The CDR3 has 13 residues. The CDR3 protein is CASSYRNLRGYTF. Written as DNA, the CDR3 is TGTGCCAGCAGTTACAGGAACCTCCGGGGCTACACCTTC.

The V and J genes are TRBV20-1 and TRBJ2-6, with D maybe TRBD2 (6 bases). The J call may not be correct, given that the DNA end is closer to TRBJ2-2. CDR1 and CDR2 from the germline V gene are DFQATT and SNEGSKA (reference sequence). The CDR3 runs 13 residues. In nucleotides, the CDR3 is TGCAGTGCACGGAGGGTGGGAGGCGGGGAGCTGTTTTTT. Protein sequence: CSARRVGGGELFF.

The chain uses TRBV9 and TRBJ2-7, with TRBD2 matching over 8 bases. The CDR3 spans 17 residues. Germline V gene lookup returns CDR1 SGDLS and CDR2 YYNGEE. The trim removed 2 bases at V and 0 bases at J, leaving 10 bases unmatched. The DNA of the CDR3 is TGTGCCAGCAGCGTCGAGCTAGCGGGCCCAAGCTCCTACGAGCAGTACTTC. Encoded protein: CASSVELAGPSSYEQYF.

This clonotype was counted a single time. This chain uses TRBV27 with TRBJ2-7; possibly TRBD1 or TRBD2 for D (6 bases each). The V gene lost 8 bases and the J gene lost 1 base, with 18 bases spanning the gap. Germline V gene sequence: CDR1 MNHEY, CDR2 SMNVEV (reference sequence). The CDR3 extends over 15 amino acids. CDR3 DNA: TGTGCCAGCGGTACTGCGCGAGGGGGGTCCTACGAGCAGTACTTC. As protein: CASGTARGGSYEQYF.

Remarks on this clonotype: This may arise from a read error, as a much more abundant clone is one base away. The V call is TRBV25-1, the J call TRBJ1-3; 7 nucleotides align to TRBD1. From germline, CDR1 is MGHDK and CDR2 SYGVNS. The CDR3 runs 15 residues. The CDR3 nucleotides read TGTGCCAGCAGTCAAAACCGGGACAGCTTAAACACCATAAATTTT. Its translation is CASSQNRDSLNTINF.

V and J are TRBV6-5 and TRBJ1-1; perhaps TRBD1 as D (5 bases). This CDR3 has 17 amino acids. V shed 6 bases and J shed 5 bases, with 25 bases lying between them. Germline CDR1 and CDR2: MNHEY and SVGAGI. The CDR3 DNA sequence: TGTGCCAGCAGCCCCTACCTTACCAGGACACGGGCAACTGAAGCTTTCTTT. Its translation is CASSPYLTRTRATEAFF.

The J gene is TRBJ2-7, the V gene TRBV10-3; 13 nucleotides line up with TRBD2. The germline V gene encodes CDR1 ENHRY and CDR2 SYGVKD. The CDR3 consists of 13 residues. CDR3: CATLAGGSNEQYF. CDR3 DNA: TGTGCGACACTAGCGGGGGGGAGCAACGAGCAGTACTTC.

V usage is TRBV19 and J usage is TRBJ1-5, with 9 bases identical to TRBD1. The CDR3 contains 15 residues. The junction had 6 bases not matched to a gene; V was cut back by 3 bases and J by 6 bases. Germline V CDR1 and CDR2: LNHDA, SQIVND (reference sequence). The CDR3 region is CASSIGTGTAQPQHF. The CDR3 DNA reads TGTGCCAGTAGTATCGGGACAGGGACAGCTCAGCCCCAGCATTTT.

The table lists this clonotype with a few counts. J is TRBJ2-5 and V is TRBV24-1; TRBD1 or TRBD2 may be the D gene (5 bases each). Germline V CDR1 and CDR2: KGHDR, SFDVKD. V lost 0 bases, J lost 2 bases, and 6 bases lay in between. CDR3 length: 14 residues. CDR3 loop: CATSDLGGQETQYF. CDR3 nucleotide sequence: TGTGCCACCAGTGATTTGGGGGGTCAAGAGACCCAGTACTTC.

In this sample, this clonotype turned up many times. V and J are TRBV5-1 and TRBJ1-3; D not certain. Germline V gene lookup returns CDR1 SGHRS and CDR2 YFSETQ. V dropped 0 bases and J dropped 2 bases, with 9 bases sitting between them. This CDR3 comprises 15 residues. The CDR3 DNA reads as TGCGCCAGCAGCTTGGAGGGAGGGCCTGGAAACACCATATATTTT. Translating gives CASSLEGGPGNTIYF.

This clonotype was recorded many times. The chain combines TRBV12-3 or TRBV12-4 with TRBJ2-5; perhaps TRBD2 as D (6 bases). This CDR3 has 15 amino acids. Between the trimmed V and J ends, which lost 6 bases and 5 bases, there was a span of 19 bases. CDR3 sequence (DNA): TGTGCCAGCAGCCCGGGAGCAGGGCCCCGGGAGACCCAGTACTTC. Its translation is CASSPGAGPRETQYF.

In its sample, this clonotype was seen many times. The genes are TRBV19 and TRBJ1-2, with a possible D match to TRBD1 (5 bases). The CDR3 extends over 13 amino acids. Germline lookup yields CDR1 LNHDA and CDR2 SQIVND (reference sequence). Trimming stripped 4 bases from V and 2 bases from J, with 8 bases between. The CDR3 protein is CASSTRDNYGYTF. DNA of the CDR3: TGTGCCAGTAGTACCCGGGACAACTATGGCTACACCTTC.

This rearrangement joins TRBV20-1 to TRBJ1-4; D ambiguous. The CDR3 has 13 amino acids. V lost 5 bases and J 14 bases, leaving 21 bases between the germline ends. The germline V gene encodes CDR1 DFQATT and CDR2 SNEGSKA (reference sequence). The CDR3 DNA is TGCAGTGCTCCGGAGAGCTCTGGAAACAAGCTGTTTTTT. Its protein is CSAPESSGNKLFF.

This chain joins TRBV19 and TRBJ1-3; no definite D call. V lost 8 bases and J 1 base, leaving 12 bases between the germline ends. The V gene's germline CDR1 is LNHDA and CDR2 SQIVND (reference sequence). CDR3 length: 14 residues. The CDR3 loop is CASGLQKSGNTIYF. CDR3 in DNA: TGTGCCAGTGGCTTACAGAAATCTGGAAACACCATATATTTT.

This clonotype was recorded at least ten times. The V call is TRBV29-1, the J call TRBJ2-7, with unresolved D. Looked up from germline, CDR1 is SQVTM and CDR2 is ANQGSEA. The CDR3 is 11 amino acids. The V and J ends lost 5 bases and 3 bases respectively, with 8 bases between them. DNA for the CDR3: TGCAGCGTTTCTGACGGCTACGAGCAGTACTTC. Protein product: CSVSDGYEQYF.

This sequence joins TRBV29-1 and TRBJ1-4; D ambiguous. The CDR3 covers 12 residues. The V end was cut by 4 bases, the J end by 0 bases, with 3 bases between. Germline V gene lookup returns CDR1 SQVTM and CDR2 ANQGSEA. CDR3 sequence reads: CSVVATNEKLFF. In DNA, the CDR3 is TGCAGCGTTGTGGCAACTAATGAAAAACTGTTTTTT.

The rearrangement uses TRBV27 and TRBJ2-5; no clear D gene. Germline V lookup: CDR1 MNHEY, CDR2 SMNVEV (reference sequence). This CDR3 comprises 13 residues. Trimming removed 6 bases at V and 4 bases at J, with 12 bases between. The CDR3 nucleotides are TGTGCCAGCAGCCCGGTTTTGGGAGAGACCCAGTACTTC. Its protein product is CASSPVLGETQYF.

To note about this clonotype: Sequence at one end of the junction differs from germline and may be a read error. This rearrangement joins TRBV2 to TRBJ1-1; D uncertain. Germline-derived CDR1 and CDR2 are SNHLY and FYNNEI. The CDR3 extends over 12 amino acids. The DNA for the CDR3 is TGTGCCGGCAGCGTTACGAACACTGAAGCTTTCTTT. Its translation is CAGSVTNTEAFF.

This clonotype was counted only a few times. DNA of the CDR3: TGCAGTGCTACGATTCTAAACCAAGAGACCCAGTACTTC. This encodes CSATILNQETQYF. The J gene is TRBJ2-5, the V gene TRBV20-1; no clear D gene. The germline V gene has CDR1 DFQATT and CDR2 SNEGSKA (reference sequence). V lost 4 bases, J lost 0 bases, and 9 bases lay in between. The CDR3 consists of 13 residues.

This clonotype was seen a few times. The chain combines TRBV19 with TRBJ1-5, with 8 bases matching TRBD1. There are 13 residues in the CDR3. V gave up 11 bases and J gave up 1 base; unmatched junction bases: 4. Germline V gene sequence: CDR1 LNHDA, CDR2 SQIVND (reference sequence). The CDR3 spells CAGDRGSNQPQHF. The CDR3 nucleotides are TGTGCCGGAGACAGGGGCAGCAATCAGCCCCAGCATTTT.

Regarding this clonotype: Its ends do not fully match the called genes, so a read error is possible. The V call is TRBV6-5, the J call TRBJ1-1; possibly TRBD1 for D (6 bases). This CDR3 contains 15 residues. Germline CDR1 and CDR2: MNHEY and SVGAGI. CDR3 bases: TGTGCCAGCAGTTACTTCAGGGGTCTGAACACTGAAACTTTCTTT. This translates into CASSYFRGLNTETFF.

This chain links TRBV5-6 with TRBJ2-5; D assignment may be TRBD1 or TRBD2 (5 bases each). The CDR3 runs 14 residues. Germline lookup yields CDR1 SGHDT and CDR2 YYEEEE. V was clipped by 3 bases and J by 4 bases, with 13 bases between them. The CDR3 region has the DNA TGTGCCAGCAGCTCGGGACCGGTGGGAGAGACCCAGTACTTC. It specifies CASSSGPVGETQYF. Filled out from reference TRBV5-6 and TRBJ2-5, the complete variable domain reads DAGVTQSPTHLIKTRGQQVTLRCSPKSGHDTVSWYQQALGQGPQFIFQYYEEEERQRGNFPDRFSGHQFPNYSSELNVNALLLGDSALYLCASSSGPVGETQYFGPGTRLLVL.

Notes on this clonotype: At one end the junction does not follow the germline gene, possibly because of a read error. CDR3 sequence (DNA): TGCGCCAGCAGCCAAGCGGGACAGAACACTGAAGCTTTCTTT. This gives the protein CASSQAGQNTEAFF. This chain uses TRBV5-5 with TRBJ1-1; D may be TRBD1 (6 bases). CDR3 size: 14 residues. The V gene's germline CDR1 is SGHKS and CDR2 YYEKEE (reference sequence).